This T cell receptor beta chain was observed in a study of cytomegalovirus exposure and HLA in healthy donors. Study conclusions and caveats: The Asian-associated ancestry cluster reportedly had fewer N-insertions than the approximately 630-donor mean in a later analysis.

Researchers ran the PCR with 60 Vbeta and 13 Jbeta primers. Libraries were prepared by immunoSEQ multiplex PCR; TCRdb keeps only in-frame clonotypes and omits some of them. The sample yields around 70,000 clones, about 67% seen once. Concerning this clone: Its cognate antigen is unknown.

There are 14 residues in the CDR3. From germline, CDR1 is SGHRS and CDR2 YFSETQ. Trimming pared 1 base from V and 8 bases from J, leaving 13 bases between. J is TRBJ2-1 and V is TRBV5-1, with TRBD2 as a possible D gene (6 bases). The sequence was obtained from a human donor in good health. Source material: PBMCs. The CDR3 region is CASSLTGAGHEQFF. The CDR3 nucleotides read TGCGCCAGCAGCTTGACGGGAGCTGGGCATGAGCAGTTCTTC.